A selection of T cell receptor beta chains follows, all from one sample in a study of cytomegalovirus exposure and HLA in healthy donors. Sequencing was performed with immunoSEQ multiplex PCR; in TCRdb, only in-frame clones are kept and a portion is missing. The sample includes 160,000 or so clones, less than 85% of them seen just once. The sample was PBMCs. All receptors come from a man aged 40-49 years in good health and CMV-seronegative. Each CDR3 is given with its conserved first and last residue. A D gene is named only where the DNA matches it firmly. Expanded clones get a size class; other rows say once, few or many, or leave the size out.

len	j_gene	d_gene	abundance	v_gene	CDR3nt	CDR3aa
15	TRBJ2-2	.	.	TRBV7-2	TGTGCCAGCAGCTTCACAGGGTTGGGGACCGGGGAGCTGTTTTTT	CASSFTGLGTGELFF
16	TRBJ2-3	TRBD2	.	TRBV7-2	TGTGCCAGCAGCCTAGGACTAGCGGGGCTCACAGATACGCAGTATTTT	CASSLGLAGLTDTQYF
15	TRBJ1-6	.	.	TRBV10-3	TGTGCCATCAGTGAGGGAGGGGTGGGTAATTCACCCCTCCACTTT	CAISEGGVGNSPLHF
15	TRBJ2-3	TRBD2	.	TRBV19	TGTGCCAGTAGTATGAGGGCTAGCGGCTCCGATACGCAGTATTTT	CASSMRASGSDTQYF
18	TRBJ2-6	.	.	TRBV9	TGTGCCAGCAGCGTAGAGGAGATAGGGGTGGCTGGGGCCAACGTCCTGACTTTC	CASSVEEIGVAGANVLTF
17	TRBJ2-3	TRBD2	.	TRBV15	TGTGCCACCAGCAGAGCAATCCTAGCGGCTAGCACAGATACGCAGTATTTT	CATSRAILAASTDTQYF
15	TRBJ2-1	TRBD2	few	TRBV4-1	TGCGCCAGCAGCCAAGTTCTAGCGGGAGGGAAAGAGCAGTTCTTC	CASSQVLAGGKEQFF
12	TRBJ1-1	TRBD1	few	TRBV6-5	TGTGCCAGCATAGGGACAGGCGATGAAGCTTTCTTT	CASIGTGDEAFF
13	TRBJ1-2	TRBD1	.	TRBV5-5	TGTGCCAGCAGACCAGACAGGGTTTATGGCTACACCTTC	CASRPDRVYGYTF
15	TRBJ2-7	TRBD1	.	TRBV5-4	TGTGCCAGCAGCCCAGACCCGGCAGGGGGCTACGAGCAGTACTTC	CASSPDPAGGYEQYF
15	TRBJ1-2	.	once	TRBV6-5	TGTGCCAGCAGTTCGCCGACAGGCTCTAACTATGGCTACACCTTC	CASSSPTGSNYGYTF
13	TRBJ1-2	TRBD1	.	TRBV18	TGTGCCAGCTCAGGGGACAGTAACTATGGCTACACCTTC	CASSGDSNYGYTF
15	TRBJ2-3	.	.	TRBV12-5	TGTGCTAGTGGCGTGAGTCCCTTGACAGGAGATACGCAGTATTTT	CASGVSPLTGDTQYF
13	TRBJ1-1	TRBD1	.	TRBV11-2	TGTGCCAGCAGCCGGACAGGGGGTACTGAAGCTTTCTTT	CASSRTGGTEAFF
13	TRBJ1-2	.	few	TRBV7-8	TGTGCCAGCAGCTTACGGGTATCCTATGGCTACACCTTC	CASSLRVSYGYTF
16	TRBJ2-1	TRBD2	.	TRBV10-3	TGTGCCATCAGTAAGACTAGCGGAAGCTCCTACAATGAGCAGTTCTTC	CAISKTSGSSYNEQFF
14	TRBJ2-1	TRBD2	.	TRBV2	TGTGCCAGCAGGCCGGGACTAGGGGTAAATGAGCAGTTCTTC	CASRPGLGVNEQFF
12	TRBJ1-2	TRBD1	once	TRBV29-1	TGCAGCGTCGAGACAGGGGGCTATGGCTACACCTTC	CSVETGGYGYTF
13	TRBJ1-6	.	.	TRBV18	TGTGCCAGCTCACCAACAGGAAATTCACCCCTCCACTTT	CASSPTGNSPLHF
14	TRBJ1-3	.	.	TRBV6-5	TGTGCCAGCAGTTACTCTTGGGGCGTCAACACCATATATTTT	CASSYSWGVNTIYF
15	TRBJ2-3	TRBD1	few	TRBV9	TGTGCCAGCAGTGTTACAGGGGGCATAACAGATACGCAGTATTTT	CASSVTGGITDTQYF
14	TRBJ2-1	TRBD1	.	TRBV7-3	TGTGCCAGCAGTCAATCGACAGGGGACAATGAGCAGTTCTTC	CASSQSTGDNEQFF
14	TRBJ1-3	.	.	TRBV2	TGTGCCAGCAGTGATCGACAGACTGGAAACACCATATATTTT	CASSDRQTGNTIYF
12	TRBJ2-7	TRBD1	.	TRBV25-1	TGTGCCACCTCTGCGACAGGGGCCGAGCAGTACTTC	CATSATGAEQYF
15	TRBJ1-1	TRBD1	.	TRBV18	TGTGCCAGCTCACCATGGACAGGGTTGGACACTGAAGCTTTCTTT	CASSPWTGLDTEAFF
16	TRBJ1-4	.	.	TRBV7-2	TGTGCCAGCAGCTTCGCCCTAGGGGGTGTAGTTCCGAAACTGTTTTTT	CASSFALGGVVPKLFF
16	TRBJ2-1	TRBD2	.	TRBV14	TGTGCCAGCAGCCGGACTAGCGGGGGGTTTCGGGATGAGCAGTTCTTC	CASSRTSGGFRDEQFF
13	TRBJ1-1	.	.	TRBV10-3	TGTGCCATCAATCGGGGAGAGGGCACTGAAGCTTTCTTT	CAINRGEGTEAFF
21	TRBJ2-4	.	.	TRBV5-1	TGCGCCAGCAGCTTGGACGTTGGGGGAGGCCTCCTTCGAGTAGCCAAAAACATTCAGTACTTC	CASSLDVGGGLLRVAKNIQYF
18	TRBJ1-2	.	.	TRBV21-1	TGTGCCAGCAGCAAAGAGGGGCAGGGAACCTATGCGGACTATGGCTACACCTTC	CASSKEGQGTYADYGYTF
15	TRBJ1-6	.	.	TRBV25-1	TGTGCCAGCAGTGAGACAGGAGGCTATAATTCACCCCTCCACTTT	CASSETGGYNSPLHF
19	TRBJ2-3	TRBD2	.	TRBV4-1	TGCGCCAGCAGCCAAGAGCTTTCCGGGACTAGCGGGAGGGCAGATACGCAGTATTTT	CASSQELSGTSGRADTQYF
14	TRBJ2-5	TRBD1	.	TRBV5-6	TGTGCCAGCAGCGACAGGGTTTTACGGGAGACCCAGTACTTC	CASSDRVLRETQYF
15	TRBJ2-3	.	.	TRBV5-8	TGTGCCAGCAACCTAGGAGGGGGCGGCACAGATACGCAGTATTTT	CASNLGGGGTDTQYF
14	TRBJ1-1	.	.	TRBV11-3	TGTGCCAGCACGAGGCGGGGGAGGTTCACTGAAGCTTTCTTT	CASTRRGRFTEAFF
13	TRBJ2-5	.	.	TRBV2	TGTGCCAGCTCCCGTCAGGGTTATGAGACCCAGTACTTC	CASSRQGYETQYF
15	TRBJ1-4	.	.	TRBV6-6	TGTGCCAGCAGTCCCCAGACGGGGAGGGGGGAAAAACTGTTTTTT	CASSPQTGRGEKLFF
15	TRBJ2-3	TRBD2	.	TRBV4-3	TGCGCCAGCAGCCAAGGACTAGCGGGGGGGCGTACGCAGTATTTT	CASSQGLAGGRTQYF
14	TRBJ1-5	.	.	TRBV5-1	TGCGCCAGCAGCTTGGAGGGGCTCAATCAGCCCCAGCATTTT	CASSLEGLNQPQHF
15	TRBJ1-5	.	.	TRBV18	TGTGCCAGCTCCCTAAGCGACGGGTACAATCAGCCCCAGCATTTT	CASSLSDGYNQPQHF
15	TRBJ1-6	TRBD1	.	TRBV6-5	TGTGCCAGCCAGACTCACGGACAGGGTCATTCACCCCTCCACTTT	CASQTHGQGHSPLHF
15	TRBJ2-1	TRBD2	few	TRBV9	TGTGCCAGCAGCGTAGCCCTAGCGGGCGGCAATGAGCAGTTCTTC	CASSVALAGGNEQFF
11	TRBJ2-1	.	.	TRBV2	TGTGCCAGCAGTGAAGGCGGGGTTGAGTTCTTC	CASSEGGVEFF